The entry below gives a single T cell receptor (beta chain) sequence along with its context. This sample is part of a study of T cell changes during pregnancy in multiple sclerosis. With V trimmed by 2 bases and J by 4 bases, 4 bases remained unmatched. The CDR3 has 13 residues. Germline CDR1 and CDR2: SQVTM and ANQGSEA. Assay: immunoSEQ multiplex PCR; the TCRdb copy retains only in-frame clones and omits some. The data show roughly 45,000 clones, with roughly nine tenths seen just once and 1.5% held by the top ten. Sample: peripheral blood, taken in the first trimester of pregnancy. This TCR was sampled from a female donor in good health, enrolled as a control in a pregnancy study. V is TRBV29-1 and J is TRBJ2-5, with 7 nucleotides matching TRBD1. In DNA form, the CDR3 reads TGCAGCGTTGAAAAGGGGGCGGGAGAGACCCAGTACTTC. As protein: CSVEKGAGETQYF.